The rows below give T cell receptor beta chains drawn from one sample of a study of blood T cell repertoires in COVID-19. Assay used: immunoSEQ multiplex PCR; TCRdb lists only in-frame clones, some missing. The sample records approximately 440,000 clones, 90% being singletons. Sequenced input: PBMCs or T cells enriched from blood (not recorded which). The receptors here all came from a man aged 18-30 years who had recovered from COVID-19. Both conserved end residues are part of each CDR3. Fields, in order: V gene, clone size, J gene, D gene, CDR3 DNA, CDR3 protein. The D gene is left open where the match is weak. Clone sizes are given selectively: once, few, many, or a class where the clone is expanded.

TRBV12-5	.	TRBJ1-2	TRBD1	TGTGCTAGTGCCGGGACAGGGGACCGCTATGGCTACACCTTC	CASAGTGDRYGYTF
TRBV6-5	.	TRBJ1-5	TRBD1	TGTGCCAGCAGGTATGACAGGGATGTTCAGCCCCAGCATTTT	CASRYDRDVQPQHF
TRBV30	.	TRBJ1-6	.	TGTGCCTGGACGGAAGATAGTTGGGGCTCACCCCTCCACTTT	CAWTEDSWGSPLHF
TRBV9	.	TRBJ1-3	.	TGTGCCAGCAGCGTAGACGGACTCGAGGGAAACACCATATATTTT	CASSVDGLEGNTIYF
TRBV6-5	.	TRBJ1-2	TRBD1	TGTGCCAGCAGCGCAGGGACAGGGTACCGTGGCTACACCTTC	CASSAGTGYRGYTF
TRBV6-5	.	TRBJ2-7	TRBD1	TGTGCCAGCAGAGGACTACAGGGGGCTTACGAGCAGTACTTC	CASRGLQGAYEQYF
TRBV9	.	TRBJ2-2	.	TGTGCCAGCAGCGTAGGAGGCGGGGAGCTGTTTTTT	CASSVGGGELFF
TRBV5-5	.	TRBJ1-5	TRBD1	TGTGCCAGCAGTCAGGACAGGGCAATCAATCAGCCCCAGCATTTT	CASSQDRAINQPQHF
TRBV5-1	.	TRBJ2-7	.	TGCGCCAGCAGCCTGGAGACAGCCTACGAGCAGTACTTC	CASSLETAYEQYF
TRBV28	.	TRBJ2-1	TRBD2	TGTGCCAGCAGCCTACCCCCCGGGACTAGCTATTACAATGAGCAGTTCTTC	CASSLPPGTSYYNEQFF
TRBV29-1	.	TRBJ2-7	TRBD1	TGCAGCGTTGAAGATCCTGGGACAGCAACTTACGAGCAGTACTTC	CSVEDPGTATYEQYF
TRBV7-9	.	TRBJ1-5	TRBD1	TGTGCCAGCAGCCCGGGACAGGGTGGACAGCCCCAGCATTTT	CASSPGQGGQPQHF
TRBV5-6	.	TRBJ2-5	TRBD1	TGTGCCAGCAGCTTGGTGGACAGGGACCGGGAGACCCAGTACTTC	CASSLVDRDRETQYF
TRBV28	.	TRBJ2-2	TRBD2	TGTGCCAGCAGTTCAGCCGGGACTAGCGGCGGGACCGCCCCCGGGGAGCTGTTTTTT	CASSSAGTSGGTAPGELFF
TRBV19	.	TRBJ1-5	.	TGTGCCAGTAGTATAGGTGGCAGGGATAATCAGCCCCAGCATTTT	CASSIGGRDNQPQHF
TRBV5-4	.	TRBJ1-6	.	TGTGCCAGCAGCTTGGGTACAGGTGACAATTCACCCCTCCACTTT	CASSLGTGDNSPLHF
TRBV3-1/TRBV3-2	.	TRBJ1-2	.	TGTGCCAGCAGATTCGGGGGGAACTATGGCTACACCTTC	CASRFGGNYGYTF
TRBV7-2	few	TRBJ2-7	.	TGTGCCAGCAGCTTAGGAGGTACAAAGTACTACGAGCAGTACTTC	CASSLGGTKYYEQYF
TRBV7-3	.	TRBJ2-7	.	TGTGCCAGCAGCACGGGGGTCTCCTACGAGCAGTACTTC	CASSTGVSYEQYF
TRBV7-9	.	TRBJ1-4	.	TGTGCCAGCAGCTTCACAGGGAGCGGTGATGAAAAACTGTTTTTT	CASSFTGSGDEKLFF
TRBV5-6	once	TRBJ1-5	TRBD1	TGTGCCAGCAGCTTGGCACAGGGGTGGGATCAGCCCCAGCATTTT	CASSLAQGWDQPQHF
TRBV30	.	TRBJ1-2	.	TGTGCCTGGAGTGGTAAAACAGGCATGGGGAACAACTATGGCTACACCTTC	CAWSGKTGMGNNYGYTF
TRBV3-1/TRBV3-2	.	TRBJ2-1	.	TGTGCCAGCAGCCAACTAACCCCCGATGAGCAGTTCTTC	CASSQLTPDEQFF
TRBV7-2	.	TRBJ2-4	TRBD2	TGTGCCAGCAGCAGGACTAGCAGTTTGACCAAAAACATTCAGTACTTC	CASSRTSSLTKNIQYF
TRBV5-1	.	TRBJ2-5	.	TGCGCCAGCAGCTTCGGGGGAGGTGAGACCCAGTACTTC	CASSFGGGETQYF
TRBV2	.	TRBJ2-3	TRBD1	TGTGCCAGCAGTGAAAGGGGACAGGGCTCAGATACGCAGTATTTT	CASSERGQGSDTQYF
TRBV18	.	TRBJ1-5	TRBD1	TGTGCCAGCTCATCGCCGGCAGGGGGTGGGCGTCAGCCCCAGCATTTT	CASSSPAGGGRQPQHF
TRBV3-1/TRBV3-2	.	TRBJ2-5	TRBD2	TGTGCCAGCAGCCAAGGGGGTCTAGCGGGGGAGACCCAGTACTTC	CASSQGGLAGETQYF
TRBV3-1/TRBV3-2	.	TRBJ2-2	.	TGTGCCAGCAGCCAACAATATGCCCGTGGCCCCGGGGAGCTGTTTTTT	CASSQQYARGPGELFF
TRBV10-3	.	TRBJ2-1	TRBD1	TGTGCCATCAGGGATACAGGGGCCTTCACGGGTGAGCAGTTCTTC	CAIRDTGAFTGEQFF
TRBV29-1	.	TRBJ1-4	TRBD1	TGCAGCGTGAGGAAGGGACAGGGTTCTTTTCTTGAAAAACTGTTTTTT	CSVRKGQGSFLEKLFF
TRBV2	.	TRBJ2-2	TRBD2	TGTGCCAGCAGTGGGCTAGCGGGAGTTAACACCGGGGAGCTGTTTTTT	CASSGLAGVNTGELFF
TRBV3-1/TRBV3-2	.	TRBJ2-1	TRBD2	TGTGCCAGCAGCCAAGATCTTGTGGGGGGGAATGAGCAGTTCTTC	CASSQDLVGGNEQFF
TRBV11-2	.	TRBJ1-3	.	TGTGCCAGCAGCGACCCCTGGAGCTCTGGAAACACCATATATTTT	CASSDPWSSGNTIYF
TRBV6-4	.	TRBJ1-2	TRBD1	TGTGCCAGCAGTCGGGACAGTCACTATGGCTACACCTTC	CASSRDSHYGYTF
TRBV28	.	TRBJ2-7	.	TGTGCCAGCAGTCTGGACCGCGGGATAAAGACCTACGAGCAGTACTTC	CASSLDRGIKTYEQYF
TRBV28	once	TRBJ1-3	TRBD1	TGTGCCAGCGGGGAGGACAGGAGTGCAGGAAACACCATATATTTT	CASGEDRSAGNTIYF
TRBV5-1	.	TRBJ2-3	TRBD1	TGCGCCAGCAGCCCCGGACAGGGTCTAGAGTATTTT	CASSPGQGLEYF
TRBV7-9	.	TRBJ2-7	TRBD1	TGTGCCAGCAGCTCAGACAACTGGGACAGAGACTCCTACGAGCAGTACTTC	CASSSDNWDRDSYEQYF
TRBV5-5	.	TRBJ1-2	.	TGTGCCAGCAGCTTGGTGCGGGGAGATGGCTACACCTTC	CASSLVRGDGYTF
TRBV2	.	TRBJ1-2	.	TGTGCCAGCAGCCCCTCTCCAGACTATGGCTACACCTTC	CASSPSPDYGYTF
TRBV29-1	.	TRBJ1-1	TRBD1	TGCAGCGTTGCGACGGGACAGGGGGGAACTGAAGCTTTCTTT	CSVATGQGGTEAFF
TRBV7-3	.	TRBJ2-3	TRBD2	TGTGCCAGCAGCCCCACTAGCGGGAGGGCAGATACGCAGTATTTT	CASSPTSGRADTQYF
TRBV11-2	.	TRBJ2-7	.	TGTGCCAGCAGCCAACCCTACTACGAGCAGTACTTC	CASSQPYYEQYF
TRBV7-2	.	TRBJ2-7	.	TGTGCCAGCAGCTCGGGGTGGGGGCTAAGCTACGAGCAGTACTTC	CASSSGWGLSYEQYF
TRBV13	.	TRBJ2-1	TRBD2	TGTGCCAGCAGCTTAGGGCTAGCGGGAGTCGGTGAGCAGTTCTTC	CASSLGLAGVGEQFF
TRBV4-1	.	TRBJ2-1	TRBD2	TGCGCCAGCAGCCAATTAACGGGAGGGCCGAACAATGAGCAGTTCTTC	CASSQLTGGPNNEQFF
TRBV6-5	.	TRBJ2-7	TRBD2	TGTGCCAGCAGTTTTAGGGGAGCGGGAGCTTACGAGCAGTACTTC	CASSFRGAGAYEQYF
TRBV28	.	TRBJ2-1	TRBD2	TGTGCCAGCAGCTCAAGCGGGAGACTCATAAATGAGCAGTTCTTC	CASSSSGRLINEQFF
TRBV19	.	TRBJ1-1	.	TGTGCCAGTACTAGGGGGACTGAAGCTTTCTTT	CASTRGTEAFF
TRBV11-2	.	TRBJ1-3	TRBD1	TGTGCCAGCAGCTTAATGGGACAGGGGACTGGAAACACCATATATTTT	CASSLMGQGTGNTIYF
TRBV18	.	TRBJ2-3	TRBD2	TGTGCCAGCTCGGGCGGGGGGGCCCGCACAGATACGCAGTATTTT	CASSGGGARTDTQYF
TRBV7-9	once	TRBJ1-1	.	TGTGCCAGCAGCTTAGTCTCATTGACAAACACTGAAGCTTTCTTT	CASSLVSLTNTEAFF
TRBV7-9	.	TRBJ2-5	.	TGTGCCAGCAGCTTAAGCCCGCAGGGTCAGACCCAGTACTTC	CASSLSPQGQTQYF
TRBV6-2/TRBV6-3	.	TRBJ2-1	TRBD2	TGTGCCAGCAGTACTCCCACTAGCGGGGGGGCCTATGAGCAGTTCTTC	CASSTPTSGGAYEQFF